Listed below are T cell receptor beta chains from one sample, sequenced in a study of blood T cells in healthy people across ages. TCRdb ran MiXCR on the 5' RACE reads and lists one entry per CDR3 protein. The sample gives roughly 1.6 million distinct CDR3 sequences, roughly 32% of which show up once; around 11% is in the top ten. Sequencing was done on a sample of blood. Every receptor here comes from a woman between 25 and 40 years old in good health. Each CDR3 is given with its conserved first and last residue. The order of the fields is D gene, clone size, V gene, J gene, CDR3 DNA, CDR3 protein. The D gene is left open where the match is weak. Part of the rows lack a size; the others show once, few, many or a class for expanded clones.

TRBD2,.,TRBV3-1,TRBJ2-3,TGTGCCAGCAGCCAAGTAGGGACTAGCGGGAGGGTTAGCACAGATACGCAGTATTTT,CASSQVGTSGRVSTDTQYF
.,.,TRBV3-1,TRBJ1-2,TGTGCCAGCAGCTTAACAAGGGTGGACTATGGCTACACCTTC,CASSLTRVDYGYTF
TRBD1,few,TRBV27,TRBJ1-2,TGTGCCAGCAGTTCCCCCGGAGGACAGGGGGTTGGCTACACCTTC,CASSSPGGQGVGYTF
.,few,TRBV7-8,TRBJ2-1,TGTGCCAGCAGTCCACCACGCCGGGGCTACAATGAGCAGTTCTTC,CASSPPRRGYNEQFF
.,many,TRBV27,TRBJ1-5,TGTGCCAGCAGTTTGGGCCTCGGCCAGCCCCAGCATTTT,CASSLGLGQPQHF
.,few,TRBV11-2,TRBJ2-7,TGTGCCAGCAGCTTAGCGAGGGTCAGGAGCTCCTACGAGCAGTACTTC,CASSLARVRSSYEQYF
.,few,TRBV15,TRBJ1-6,TGTGCCACCAGCAGGCCCAAACACCAAGCCAGGGGCAATTCACCCCTCCACTTT,CATSRPKHQARGNSPLHF
TRBD1,.,TRBV28,TRBJ1-2,TGTGCCAGCCCCCAGGGGGCAGGGGGCTACACCTTC,CASPQGAGGYTF
.,few,TRBV5-1,TRBJ1-4,TGCGCCAGCAGCGGTGGAGCAACTAATGAAAAACTGTTTTTT,CASSGGATNEKLFF
TRBD2,few,TRBV20-1,TRBJ2-4,TGCAGTGCCTTCGGGGGGGCGAATTCACGGAACATTCAGTACTTC,CSAFGGANSRNIQYF
TRBD1,few,TRBV7-6,TRBJ2-6,TGTGCCAGCAGCCATTATAAAGGGGGCTTTAGTTCTGGGGCCAACGTCCTGACTTTC,CASSHYKGGFSSGANVLTF
TRBD2,few,TRBV11-2,TRBJ2-7,TGTGCCAGCAGCTTAGATCGAGGAGCGGGGGGAACATACGAGCAGTACTTC,CASSLDRGAGGTYEQYF
.,few,TRBV6-6,TRBJ2-6,TGTGCCAGCAGTTACTCAGTAGGGGTCCCTGGGGCCAACGTCCTGACTTTC,CASSYSVGVPGANVLTF
TRBD1,.,TRBV7-9,TRBJ1-1,TGTGCCAGCAGCTTAATGCTCTGGGTCTTGGGACAGCGGAACACTGAAGCTTTCTTT,CASSLMLWVLGQRNTEAFF
TRBD2,.,TRBV10-3,TRBJ2-3,TGTGCCATCAGTGTCGAGCGGGAGACAGATACGCAGTATTTT,CAISVERETDTQYF
TRBD1,few,TRBV28,TRBJ2-7,TGTGCCAGCAGATTCCCGGGACAGGGTTTATACGAGCAGTACTTC,CASRFPGQGLYEQYF
.,few,TRBV4-1,TRBJ2-7,TGCGCCAGCAGCCAAAGGGACACGGGATACGAGCAGTACTTC,CASSQRDTGYEQYF
.,.,TRBV14,TRBJ2-7,TGTGCCAGCAGCCAAGATATGAGTTACGAGCAGTACTTC,CASSQDMSYEQYF
.,.,TRBV20-1,TRBJ2-3,TGCAGTGCTAGACCCTTAGGGGGGGGGGCATCAGATACGCAGTATTTT,CSARPLGGGASDTQYF
TRBD1,few,TRBV5-1,TRBJ2-3,TGCGCCAGCAGCCCGGCCGGGACAGGATACACAGATACGCAGTATTTT,CASSPAGTGYTDTQYF
TRBD2,.,TRBV5-4,TRBJ2-1,TGTGCCAGCAGCTTGGGGACTAGCGGGAGTGTTGGGCAGTTCTTC,CASSLGTSGSVGQFF
TRBD1,.,TRBV11-2,TRBJ2-1,TGTGCCAGCAGCCACGGACAGGGGAGCCATAAGTTCTTC,CASSHGQGSHKFF
TRBD1,.,TRBV7-2,TRBJ1-1,TGTGCCAGCAGCTTAGCGGGACAGGGAACGAACACTGAAGCTTTCTTT,CASSLAGQGTNTEAFF
.,many,TRBV27,TRBJ1-4,TGTGCCAGCAGTTCCCAGAGCGCCGGGGGTGAAAAACTGTTTTTT,CASSSQSAGGEKLFF
TRBD1,few,TRBV10-3,TRBJ1-4,TGTGCCATCAGCCCGGGACAGGGGAATGAAAAACTGTTTTTT,CAISPGQGNEKLFF
.,few,TRBV7-9,TRBJ1-2,TGTGCCAGCAGCTCTATAACCGGACTGGCCAACTATGGCTACACCTTC,CASSSITGLANYGYTF
.,few,TRBV20-1,TRBJ1-1,TGCAGTGCTCCGAGATGGAGGGAGGGGAACACTGAAGCTTTCTTT,CSAPRWREGNTEAFF
.,many,TRBV29-1,TRBJ2-7,TGCAGCGTTGAAGGGGACGGCGACGAGCAGTACTTC,CSVEGDGDEQYF
.,.,TRBV6-1,TRBJ1-5,TGTGCCAGCAGTGAATCCCCGAACGCGGGCAATCAGCCCCAGCATTTT,CASSESPNAGNQPQHF
.,.,TRBV3-1,TRBJ2-1,TGTGCCAGCAGGCCCCCCGGAGGGAGTGAGCAGTTCTTC,CASRPPGGSEQFF